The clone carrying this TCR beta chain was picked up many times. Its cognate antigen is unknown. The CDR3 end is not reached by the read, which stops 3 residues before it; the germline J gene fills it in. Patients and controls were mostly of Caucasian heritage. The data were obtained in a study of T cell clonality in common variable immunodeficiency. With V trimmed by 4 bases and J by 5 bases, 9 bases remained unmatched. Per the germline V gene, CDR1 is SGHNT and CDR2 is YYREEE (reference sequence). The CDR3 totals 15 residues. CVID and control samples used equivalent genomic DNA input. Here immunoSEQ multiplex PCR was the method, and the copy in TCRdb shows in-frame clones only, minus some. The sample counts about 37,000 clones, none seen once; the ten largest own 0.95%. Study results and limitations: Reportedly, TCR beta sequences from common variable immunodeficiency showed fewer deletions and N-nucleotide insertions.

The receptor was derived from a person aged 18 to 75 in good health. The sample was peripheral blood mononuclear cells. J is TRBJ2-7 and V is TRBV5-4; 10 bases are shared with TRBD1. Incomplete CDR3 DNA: TGTGCCAGCAGCCACCCGGGACAGGGGTCCGACGAG. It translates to CASSHPGQGSDE. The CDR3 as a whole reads CASSHPGQGSDEQYF.